This T cell receptor beta chain is from a study of blood T cell repertoires in COVID-19. At the level of the study: Collection of acute and convalescent COVID-19 samples took place in the United States, Italy and Spain. From T cells, B-cell-depleted T cells, or PBMCs came the material, which was cDNA or gDNA.

As processed by the authors: Scientists estimated how many nucleated cells there were by amplifying reference gene primers. Clones were sequenced by immunoSEQ multiplex PCR, and TCRdb holds only the in-frame ones, with some missing. The DNA was the basis for D and trimming; V, J and clone size are from that table. The sample lists approximately 90,000 clones, approximately 79% seen once, with approximately 14% in the top ten. The J segment lost 1 base and the V segment lost 3 bases, leaving 6 bases of the junction unmatched. Germline V CDR1 and CDR2: SGHAT, FQNNGV. CDR3 size: 16 residues. Sequenced: peripheral blood. The V call is TRBV11-2, the J call TRBJ2-3; TRBD2 agrees at 8 bases. The clonotype originates from an elderly woman with acute or convalescent COVID-19. The CDR3 DNA is TGTGCCAGCAGCTTCTTAGCGGGGTCCCGCACAGATACGCAGTATTTT. Translated, it gives CASSFLAGSRTDTQYF.